A selection of T cell receptor beta chains follows, all from one sample in a study of blood T cells in healthy people across ages. TCRdb used MiXCR to reprocess the 5' RACE reads, holding one entry per CDR3 protein. The data show approximately 1,700,000 distinct CDR3 sequences, approximately 39% seen once. The specimen was blood. The receptors originated from a human donor in good health. CDR3s include the opening cysteine and the closing phenylalanine or tryptophan. A D gene is named only where the DNA matches it firmly. For some rows the clone size is stated as once, few or many, or as a class when expanded; others skip it.

TRBJ2-1 | TRBV2 | TRBD2 | few | CASSYGLAGALSYNEQFF | TGTGCCAGCAGTTACGGACTAGCGGGGGCCCTCTCCTACAATGAGCAGTTCTTC
TRBJ2-7 | TRBV9 | - | few | CASSVGARTPYEQYF | TGTGCCAGCAGCGTGGGCGCAAGGACCCCCTACGAGCAGTACTTC
TRBJ2-1 | TRBV7-3 | TRBD2 | - | CASSERGGRHNNEQFF | TGTGCCAGCAGCGAACGGGGGGGCCGTCATAACAATGAGCAGTTCTTC
TRBJ2-6 | TRBV4-3 | - | - | CASSQETPYHPGTNVLTF | TGCGCCAGCAGCCAAGAAACTCCGTATCATCCTGGGACCAACGTCCTGACTTTC
TRBJ2-5 | TRBV25-1 | - | few | CATFASGWETQYF | TGTGCCACCTTCGCATCGGGCTGGGAGACCCAGTACTTC
TRBJ2-7 | TRBV29-1 | TRBD1 | many | CSARQGNSYEQYF | TGCAGCGCTCGACAGGGGAACTCCTACGAGCAGTACTTC
TRBJ1-2 | TRBV5-1 | - | few | CASSLDSQGYTF | TGCGCCAGCAGCTTGGATAGCCAAGGCTACACCTTC
TRBJ1-2 | TRBV27 | - | - | CASSLSMTGNYGYTF | TGTGCCAGCAGTTTATCGATGACTGGGAACTATGGCTACACCTTC
TRBJ1-1 | TRBV7-9 | - | few | CASSLGVGEGTEAFF | TGTGCCAGCAGCTTAGGGGTCGGGGAGGGCACTGAAGCTTTCTTT
TRBJ2-7 | TRBV6-5 | - | - | CASSYNTGNYEQYF | TGTGCCAGCAGTTACAACACAGGGAACTACGAGCAGTACTTC
TRBJ2-1 | TRBV28 | - | - | CASIPRGPPLAYNEQFF | TGTGCCAGCATCCCCCGGGGGCCCCCCCTTGCTTACAATGAGCAGTTCTTC
TRBJ1-2 | TRBV10-3 | - | few | CAISESAGGNGYTF | TGTGCCATCAGTGAGTCAGCCGGGGGCAACGGCTACACCTTC
TRBJ2-1 | TRBV20-1 | - | - | CSAKKSSDEQFF | TGCAGTGCCAAAAAATCTAGCGATGAGCAGTTCTTC
TRBJ2-7 | TRBV12-3/TRBV12-4 | - | - | CASSFGYGQNYEQYF | TGTGCCAGCAGTTTCGGGTATGGGCAGAACTACGAGCAGTACTTC
TRBJ1-5 | TRBV7-2 | - | - | CASSSRGSRETQHF | TGTGCCAGCAGCTCGAGGGGCTCCAGGGAGACCCAGCATTTT
TRBJ1-1 | TRBV14 | TRBD1 | - | CASSQDRGLDWNTEAFF | TGTGCCAGCAGCCAGGACAGGGGGTTAGACTGGAACACTGAAGCTTTCTTT
TRBJ2-7 | TRBV7-3 | - | - | CASSPSTRTEQYF | TGTGCCAGCAGCCCCTCGACTAGGACCGAGCAGTACTTC
TRBJ2-5 | TRBV7-8 | - | - | CASSPWEASAGETQYF | TGTGCCAGCAGCCCCTGGGAGGCTTCGGCGGGAGAGACCCAGTACTTC
TRBJ2-1 | TRBV28 | - | - | CASRTRTSYNEQFF | TGTGCCAGCAGGACCCGTACTTCCTACAATGAGCAGTTCTTC
TRBJ1-1 | TRBV16 | - | few | CASSQLAGLYAEAFF | TGTGCCAGCAGCCAATTGGCAGGGCTTTATGCTGAAGCTTTCTTT
TRBJ2-3 | TRBV10-3 | - | - | CAISDGTTDTQYF | TGTGCCATCAGCGACGGGACGACCGATACGCAGTATTTT
TRBJ2-7 | TRBV4-3 | TRBD2 | many | CASSQGKSLSGGESSYEQYF | TGCGCCAGCAGCCAAGGAAAGTCCCTGAGCGGGGGCGAAAGCTCCTACGAGCAGTACTTC
TRBJ1-2 | TRBV20-1 | TRBD1 | many | CSAREGARYGYTF | TGCAGTGCTAGGGAGGGGGCAAGGTATGGCTACACCTTC
TRBJ1-2 | TRBV7-2 | TRBD1 | few | CASSLARDRGSYGYTF | TGTGCCAGCAGCCTAGCGAGGGACAGGGGATCCTATGGCTACACCTTC
TRBJ2-3 | TRBV5-1 | TRBD1 | - | CASNDRGADTQYF | TGCGCCAGCAATGACAGGGGCGCAGATACGCAGTATTTT
TRBJ1-1 | TRBV12-3/TRBV12-4 | - | - | CASSLSRQFAAFF | TGTGCCAGCAGTTTGAGCAGACAGTTTGCAGCTTTCTTT
TRBJ1-2 | TRBV29-1 | - | - | CSGRGSNYGYTF | TGCAGCGGGCGGGGGAGTAACTATGGCTACACCTTC